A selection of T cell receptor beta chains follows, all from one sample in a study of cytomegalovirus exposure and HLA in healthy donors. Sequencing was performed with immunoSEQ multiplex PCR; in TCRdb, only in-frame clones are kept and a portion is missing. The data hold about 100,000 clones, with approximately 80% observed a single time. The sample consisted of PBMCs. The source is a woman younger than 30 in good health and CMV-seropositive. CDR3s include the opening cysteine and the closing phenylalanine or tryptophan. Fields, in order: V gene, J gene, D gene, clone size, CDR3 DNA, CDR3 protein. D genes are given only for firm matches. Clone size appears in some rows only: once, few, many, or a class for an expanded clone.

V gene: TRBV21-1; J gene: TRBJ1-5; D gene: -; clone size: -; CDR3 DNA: TGTGCCAGCAGCACCAGGTCCGACGGGGATCAGCCCCAGCATTTT; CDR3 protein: CASSTRSDGDQPQHF
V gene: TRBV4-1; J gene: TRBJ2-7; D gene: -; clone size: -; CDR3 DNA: TGCGCCAGCAGCCAGCCGTCTCGGGGATTAACCTACGAGCAGTACTTC; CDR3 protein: CASSQPSRGLTYEQYF
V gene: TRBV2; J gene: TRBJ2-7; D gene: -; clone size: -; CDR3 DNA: TGTGCCAGCTCGGAAGCGTCCGAGCAGTACTTC; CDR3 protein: CASSEASEQYF
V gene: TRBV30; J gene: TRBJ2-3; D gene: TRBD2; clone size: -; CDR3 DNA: TGTGCCTGGACCCTTGGCGGGAGGGGGGCAGATACGCAGTATTTT; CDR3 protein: CAWTLGGRGADTQYF
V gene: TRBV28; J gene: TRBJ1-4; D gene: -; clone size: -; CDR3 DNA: TGTGCCAGCAGTTTTCGGGGGAGCGAGTACTTGTTTTTT; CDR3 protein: CASSFRGSEYLFF
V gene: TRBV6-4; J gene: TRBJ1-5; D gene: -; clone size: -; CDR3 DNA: TGTGCCAGCAGTGCCTGGGGAGGGAGTCAGCCCCAGCATTTT; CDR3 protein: CASSAWGGSQPQHF
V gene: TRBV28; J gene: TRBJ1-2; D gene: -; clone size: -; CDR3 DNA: TGTGCCAGCACTGTCGTCAGGGCGAACTATGGCTACACCTTC; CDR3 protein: CASTVVRANYGYTF
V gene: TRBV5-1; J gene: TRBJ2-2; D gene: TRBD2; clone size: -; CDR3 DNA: TGCGCCAGCAGCCCTGGACTAGCGAAGAACACCGGGGAGCTGTTTTTT; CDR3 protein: CASSPGLAKNTGELFF
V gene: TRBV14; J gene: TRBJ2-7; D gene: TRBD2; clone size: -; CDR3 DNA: TGTGCCAGCAGCCAAGGACCGGGGCCGAGACTAGCGGGAGACTCCTACGAGCAGTACTTC; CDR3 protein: CASSQGPGPRLAGDSYEQYF
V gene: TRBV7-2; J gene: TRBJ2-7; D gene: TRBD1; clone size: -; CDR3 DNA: TGTGCCAGCAGCTCGGGACAGGGGTCCTACGAGCAGTACTTC; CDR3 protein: CASSSGQGSYEQYF
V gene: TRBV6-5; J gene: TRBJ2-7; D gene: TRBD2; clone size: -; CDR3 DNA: TGTGCCAGCAGTTTTGCGGGAGGGAGGCCACACGAGCAGTACTTC; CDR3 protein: CASSFAGGRPHEQYF
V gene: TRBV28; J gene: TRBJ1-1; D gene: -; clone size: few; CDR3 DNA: TGTGCCAGCAGTTACAGGAACACTGAAGCTTTCTTT; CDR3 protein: CASSYRNTEAFF
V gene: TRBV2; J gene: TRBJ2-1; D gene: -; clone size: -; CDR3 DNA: TGTGCCAGCAGGGAACGGGGGATGATGTACAATGAGCAGTTCTTC; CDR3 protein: CASRERGMMYNEQFF
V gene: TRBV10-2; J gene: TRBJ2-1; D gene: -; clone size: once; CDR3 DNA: TGCGCCAGCATGCCGGGCTACAATGAGCAGTTCTTC; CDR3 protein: CASMPGYNEQFF
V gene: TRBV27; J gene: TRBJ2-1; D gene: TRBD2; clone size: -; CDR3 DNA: TGTGCCAGCTCCACCGGGGGGGGATACGGCAATGAGCAGTTCTTC; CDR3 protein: CASSTGGGYGNEQFF
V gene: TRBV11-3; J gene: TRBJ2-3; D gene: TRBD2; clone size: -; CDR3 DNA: TGTGCCAGCAAGGCGACTAGCGGGCAGTCGCTTACGCAGTATTTT; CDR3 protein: CASKATSGQSLTQYF
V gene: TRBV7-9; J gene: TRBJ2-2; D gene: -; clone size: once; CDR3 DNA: TGTGCCAGCAGCTTAGACGAGGAGGGAGACACCGGGGAGCTGTTTTTT; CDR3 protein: CASSLDEEGDTGELFF
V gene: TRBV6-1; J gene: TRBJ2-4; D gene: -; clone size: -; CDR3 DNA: TGTGCCAGCAGTGAAGCGAAGAACAGGGCGCGAAACATTCAGTACTTC; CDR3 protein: CASSEAKNRARNIQYF
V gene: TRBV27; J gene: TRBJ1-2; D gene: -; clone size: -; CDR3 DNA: TGTGCCAGCAGTCTTTACCAGGGGTATGGCTACACCTTC; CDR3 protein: CASSLYQGYGYTF
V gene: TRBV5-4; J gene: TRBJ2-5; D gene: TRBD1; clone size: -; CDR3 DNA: TGTGCCAGCGGAGGACAGGGGGATCCTAAAGAGACCCAGTACTTC; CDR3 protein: CASGGQGDPKETQYF
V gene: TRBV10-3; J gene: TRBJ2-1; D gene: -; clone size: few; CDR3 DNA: TGTGCCATCAGCGCCGTGGAGGGCTCCTACAATGAGCAGTTCTTC; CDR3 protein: CAISAVEGSYNEQFF
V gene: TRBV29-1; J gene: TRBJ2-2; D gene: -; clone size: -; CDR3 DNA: TGCAGCGTCCAGGCGTCCACCGGGGAGCTGTTTTTT; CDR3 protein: CSVQASTGELFF
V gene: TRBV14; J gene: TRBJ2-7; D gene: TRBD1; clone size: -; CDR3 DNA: TGTGCCAGCAGCCACCCAGGGGGCAGGTACGAGCAGTACTTC; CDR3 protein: CASSHPGGRYEQYF
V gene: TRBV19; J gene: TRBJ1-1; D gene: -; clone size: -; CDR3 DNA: TGTGCCAGCAGGAAACCTAGCGAAGCTTTCTTT; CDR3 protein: CASRKPSEAFF
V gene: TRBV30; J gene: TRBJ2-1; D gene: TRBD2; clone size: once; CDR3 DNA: TGTGCCTGGAACCATGGAAGACTAGCGGGCTCCAATGAGCAGTTCTTC; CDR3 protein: CAWNHGRLAGSNEQFF
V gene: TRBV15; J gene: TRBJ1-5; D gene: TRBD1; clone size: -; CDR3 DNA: TGTGCCACCAGGGGCGTCCGACAGGGCAGCAATCAGCCCCAGCATTTT; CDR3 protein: CATRGVRQGSNQPQHF
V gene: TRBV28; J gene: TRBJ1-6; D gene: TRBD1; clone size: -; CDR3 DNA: TGTGCCACCGCCCCCACAGGGACAGGTAGATCACCCCTCCACTTT; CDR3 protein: CATAPTGTGRSPLHF
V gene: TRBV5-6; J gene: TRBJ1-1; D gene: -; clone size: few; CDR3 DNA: TGTGCCAGCAGCTTGGAGGTAGCGGGTGAAGCTTTCTTT; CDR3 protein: CASSLEVAGEAFF
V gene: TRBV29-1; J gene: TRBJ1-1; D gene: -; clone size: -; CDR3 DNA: TGCAGCGTTTCCCCGACAGGGAACACTGAAGCTTTCTTT; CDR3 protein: CSVSPTGNTEAFF
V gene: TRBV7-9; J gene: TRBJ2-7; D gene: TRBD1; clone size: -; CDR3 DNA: TGTGCCAGCAGCCCACCCGGGGACAGGACCAGCTCCTACGAGCAGTACTTC; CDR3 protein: CASSPPGDRTSSYEQYF
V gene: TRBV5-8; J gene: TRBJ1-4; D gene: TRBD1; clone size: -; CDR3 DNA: TGTGCCAGCAGCCCGGGACAGGGGCCGGACGTGGAAAAACTGTTTTTT; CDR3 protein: CASSPGQGPDVEKLFF
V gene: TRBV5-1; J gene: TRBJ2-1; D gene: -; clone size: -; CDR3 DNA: TGCGCCAGCAGCTTGGGTCAGGGGTCCTACAATGAGCAGTTCTTC; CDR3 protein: CASSLGQGSYNEQFF
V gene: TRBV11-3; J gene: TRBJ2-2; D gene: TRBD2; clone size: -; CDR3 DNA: TGTGCCAGCAGCATTAGCGGGAGATACACCGGGGAGCTGTTTTTT; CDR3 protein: CASSISGRYTGELFF
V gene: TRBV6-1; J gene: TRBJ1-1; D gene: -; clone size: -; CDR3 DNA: TGTGCCAGCAGTGAAGTAGGTCAGGGTGTGACTGAAGCTTTCTTT; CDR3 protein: CASSEVGQGVTEAFF
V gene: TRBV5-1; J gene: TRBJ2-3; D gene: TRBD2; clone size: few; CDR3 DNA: TGCGCCAGCAGCCGGGGCTTAGCGGGAGATAGCACAGATACGCAGTATTTT; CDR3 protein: CASSRGLAGDSTDTQYF
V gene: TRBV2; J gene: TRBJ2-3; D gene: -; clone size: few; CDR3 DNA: TGTGCCAGCAGTGTCCAGGGGCCCGACACAGATACGCAGTATTTT; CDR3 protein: CASSVQGPDTDTQYF
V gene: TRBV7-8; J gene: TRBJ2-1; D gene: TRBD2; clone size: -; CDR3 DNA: TGTGCCAGCAGCCTTTCGACGCGGGAGTTCTACAATGAGCAGTTCTTC; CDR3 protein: CASSLSTREFYNEQFF
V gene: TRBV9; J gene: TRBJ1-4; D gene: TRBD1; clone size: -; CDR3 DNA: TGTGCCAGCAGCGCCTCGGGACAGGGGGCGCGGACTAATGAAAAACTGTTTTTT; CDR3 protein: CASSASGQGARTNEKLFF
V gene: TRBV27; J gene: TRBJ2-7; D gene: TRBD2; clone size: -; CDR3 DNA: TGTGCCAGCAGTCGGACTAGCGGGCCTTACGAGCAGTACTTC; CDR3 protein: CASSRTSGPYEQYF
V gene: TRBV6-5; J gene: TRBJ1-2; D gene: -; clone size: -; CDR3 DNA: TGTGCCAGCAGTGGGACCGGGGGTAATTATGGCTACACCTTC; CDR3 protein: CASSGTGGNYGYTF
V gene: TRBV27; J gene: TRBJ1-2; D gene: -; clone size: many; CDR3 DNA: TGTGCCAGCAGCCCCCCGGGGGGCGCCAGCTATGGCTACACCTTC; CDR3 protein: CASSPPGGASYGYTF
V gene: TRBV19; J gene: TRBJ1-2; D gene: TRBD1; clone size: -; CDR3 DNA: TGTGCCAGTAGTACGGGACAGAAGGGCTACACCTTC; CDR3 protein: CASSTGQKGYTF
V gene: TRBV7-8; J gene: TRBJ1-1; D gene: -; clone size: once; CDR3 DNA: TGTGCCAGCAGCTTAGCGCGGACGACGGAGGGTGAAGCTTTCTTT; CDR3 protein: CASSLARTTEGEAFF
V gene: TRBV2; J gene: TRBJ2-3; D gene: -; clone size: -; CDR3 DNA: TGTGCCAGCAGTTCGGGGACATCCTCTGGCACAGATACGCAGTATTTT; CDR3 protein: CASSSGTSSGTDTQYF
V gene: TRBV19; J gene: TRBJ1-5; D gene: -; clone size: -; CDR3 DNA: TGTGCCAGTAGGACGACGTGGGGAGGGGATCAGCCCCAGCATTTT; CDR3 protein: CASRTTWGGDQPQHF
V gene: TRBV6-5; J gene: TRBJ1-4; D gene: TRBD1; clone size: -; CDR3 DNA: TGTGCCAGCAGCTCGACAGGGAGAGAGTATGAAAAACTGTTTTTT; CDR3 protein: CASSSTGREYEKLFF
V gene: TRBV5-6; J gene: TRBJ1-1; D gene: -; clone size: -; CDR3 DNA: TGTGCCAGCAGGACCAGGGGACGGAACACTGAAGCTTTCTTT; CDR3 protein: CASRTRGRNTEAFF
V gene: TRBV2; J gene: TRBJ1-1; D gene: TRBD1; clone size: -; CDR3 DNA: TGTGCCAGCAGTGAAGACCAGGGGGCGTCTGAAGCTTTCTTT; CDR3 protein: CASSEDQGASEAFF
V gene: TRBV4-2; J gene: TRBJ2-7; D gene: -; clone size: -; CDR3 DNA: TGTGCCAGCAGCCAAGAAGGCGGGGCGACCTACGAGCAGTACTTC; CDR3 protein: CASSQEGGATYEQYF
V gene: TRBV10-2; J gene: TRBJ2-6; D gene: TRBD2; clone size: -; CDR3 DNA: TGCGCCAGCACGAGGACTAGCTCTGGGGCCAACGTCCTGACTTTC; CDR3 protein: CASTRTSSGANVLTF